The 8 T cell receptor beta chains below all came from one sample that was sequenced in a study of cytomegalovirus exposure and HLA in healthy donors. The PCR made use of 60 Vbeta and 13 Jbeta primers. TCRdb keeps only in-frame clones here, not all; method: immunoSEQ multiplex PCR. Of around 190,000 clones listed, about 69% are singletons. Sequenced sample: PBMCs. The receptor source for this set is a man under 40 in good health and CMV-seropositive.

The gene calls are TRBV28 and TRBJ2-1; 7 nucleotides agree with TRBD2. The germline V gene has CDR1 MDHEN and CDR2 SYDVKM. The CDR3 is 15 residues long. The junction had 6 bases not matched to a gene; V was cut back by 5 bases and J by 2 bases. The CDR3 coding sequence is TGTGCCAGCAGTCCGGGCGGGAGTACCTACAATGAGCAGTTCTTC. Its protein product is CASSPGGSTYNEQFF.

This rearrangement joins TRBV27 to TRBJ1-2, with D possibly TRBD1 on 5 matching bases. Germline lookup yields CDR1 MNHEY and CDR2 SMNVEV (reference sequence). Trimming stripped 2 bases from V and 5 bases from J, with 12 bases between. The CDR3 contains 14 residues. This CDR3 reads CASSLKPGSYGYTF. CDR3 sequence (DNA): TGTGCCAGCAGTTTAAAGCCAGGGTCATATGGCTACACCTTC.

The chain carries TRBV9 and TRBJ1-2; perhaps TRBD1 as D (5 bases). Germline-derived CDR1 and CDR2 are SGDLS and YYNGEE. This CDR3 is built from 12 residues. Trimming left V 4 bases short and J 8 bases short, with 12 bases between. CDR3 DNA sequence: TGTGCCAGCAGCTCATCAGGGTCCGGCTACACCTTC. As protein: CASSSSGSGYTF.

The gene calls are TRBV29-1 and TRBJ1-2; no definite D call. The CDR3 is 14 residues long. V was shortened by 5 bases and J by 0 bases, with 13 bases between the two germline ends. CDR1 and CDR2 from the germline V gene are SQVTM and ANQGSEA. Here the CDR3 reads CSVNLLTPNYGYTF. The CDR3 nucleotides read TGCAGCGTTAACCTATTAACCCCTAACTATGGCTACACCTTC. The variable domain in full, completed from reference TRBV29-1 and TRBJ1-2, reads SAVISQKPSRDICQRGTSLTIQCQVDSQVTMMFWYRQQPGQSLTLIATANQGSEATYESGFVIDKFPISRPNLTFSTLTVSNMSPEDSSIYLCSVNLLTPNYGYTFGSGTRLTVV.

About this clone: At one end, the junction sequence differs from germline, possibly due to a read error. V gene TRBV18 combines with J gene TRBJ2-3, with D maybe TRBD2 (7 bases). CDR1 is KGHSH, CDR2 LQKENI, per germline. CDR3 size: 13 residues. The CDR3 loop reads CASSPREGHLLAF. Here the CDR3 DNA reads TGTGCCAGCTCACCAAGGGAGGGACACCTCCTGGCGTTT.

The CDR3 nucleotides read TGTGCCAGCAGCCAGGCCCCCGGGGAGCTGTTTTTT. Protein sequence: CASSQAPGELFF. The V and J genes are TRBV5-6 and TRBJ2-2; D ambiguous. The CDR3 spans 12 residues. With 4 bases removed from V and 6 bases from J, the gap between germline ends came to 7 bases. The germline CDR1 and CDR2 sequences are SGHDT and YYEEEE.

This clone was observed a few times. CDR3 bases: TGCGCCAGCAGCCAAGAGAGTGACACAGATACGCAGTATTTT. Translation gives CASSQESDTDTQYF. The rearrangement uses TRBV4-1 and TRBJ2-3; unclear D gene. This CDR3 region has 14 residues. Trimming removed 0 bases from V and 2 bases from J, with 6 bases in between. CDR1 is MGHRA, CDR2 YSYEKL, per germline.

The genes are TRBV11-3 and TRBJ2-7, with a weak D call TRBD1 (5 bases). The CDR3 covers 14 residues. V shed 1 base and J shed 0 bases, with 7 bases lying between them. CDR1 is SGHNT and CDR2 is YENEEA in the germline V gene. The CDR3 sequence is CASSLAGHSYEQYF. The CDR3 DNA is TGTGCCAGCAGCTTAGCAGGGCACTCCTACGAGCAGTACTTC.